The subject of this entry is one TCR beta chain. Its cognate antigen has yet to be identified. Base qualities are missing; no much larger clone stands one base away. From the germline V gene, CDR1 is MNHNS and CDR2 is SASEGT. From the cysteine through the phenylalanine, the CDR3 covers 16 amino acids. Of all the DNA, just the CDR3 is kept, 48 bases in frame from base 1. Trimming leaves V shorter by 7 bases and J shorter by 5 bases, with the junction holding 15 bases beyond the gene matches. The data are from a study of regulatory T cells in long-lasting Graves disease (dated by TCRdb to about 2021). About the study as a whole: Newly diagnosed Graves' disease patients had taken antithyroid drugs for less than 3 months. A total of around 33 samples underwent TCR sequencing, from some 13 patients with persistent Graves' disease and some 20 patients with newly diagnosed Graves' disease. The study was conducted in China and was registered as a clinical trial. Persistent Graves' disease patients were compared with newly diagnosed Graves' disease patients by peripheral blood TCR sequencing and RNA sequencing. Broad study findings and their caveats: Only the TCR beta chain was sequenced and analyzed. As a limitation, the authors acknowledged that the small sample size may reduce accuracy. Because the primary lesion, thyroid tissue, could not be accessed, the study looked at peripheral blood alone. Compared with newly diagnosed patients, persistent Graves' disease patients had lower TCR Shannon entropy and fewer highly expanded clones, which suggests clonal expansion. TRBV28, TRBJ1-2 and TRBJ2-5 were preferentially used in persistent disease, while TRBV20-1 and TRBJ2-1 were favored in newly diagnosed disease. A larger number of public clonotypes was shared among persistent patients (about 2,700) than among newly diagnosed patients (more than 850).

The time point tag for this specimen amounts to: newly diagnosed GD, antithyroid drugs for less than 3 months. For both TCR sequencing and RNA sequencing, RNA was extracted from PBMCs in TRIzol. The diagnosis of Graves' disease was made according to American Thyroid Association guidelines. The patients came from an endocrinology department in Xi'an, China. Each patient gave around 9.2 milliliters of peripheral blood, collected in an EDTA anticoagulant tube. Ficoll Paque Plus density gradient separation was used to isolate PBMCs, and no further T cell sorting was done. An Agilent 2100 Bioanalyzer and agarose gel were used to check RNA quality, and a NanoDrop 2000 was used to measure RNA concentration. The library was produced with multiplex PCR. The instrument given in TCRdb is Illumina HiSeq 4000. CDR3 regions were amplified by Arm-PCR with iRepertoire HTBI primers to construct TCR beta libraries. Gel purification was performed on PCR products prior to sequencing. From the authors' description of their analysis: Gene usage analysis of CDR3 amino acid clonotypes relied on the approximately 60 TRBV and 13 to 15 TRBJ segments identified across samples. Filtered high-quality paired reads were merged into contigs using COPE and FqMerger. BLAST was used to align contigs to the IMGT TRBV, TRBD and TRBJ reference genes, and CDR3 was defined following IMGT. Any clonotype with a frequency above 0.1% was counted as a highly expanded clone. Repertoire diversity was measured by Shannon entropy, and V-J evenness by the Gini coefficient. A clonotype was considered public if more than one individual shared it. TCRdb reprocessing: public reads trimmed at Q25 with fastp, clones called with MiXCR, in-frame beta chains kept. Each record represents a unique CDR3 protein, reported with the most common genes and DNA among its rows. TCRdb, not the authors, supplied the V and J calls. Counted in this sample were 400,000 to 550,000 distinct CDR3 sequences; roughly 15% of them appeared once. The ten top clones hold about 11% of the sample.

The same sample was also used in a study of T cells in Graves' hyperthyroidism and ophthalmopathy. Taken from the second paper: Graves' hyperthyroidism was defined as stable when no progression to ophthalmopathy occurred over 18 months of follow-up. Hyperthyroidism patients were newly diagnosed, with disease duration under 2 months, and aged 18 to 65 years. The study excluded patients with uncontrolled infections, other autoimmune diseases, pregnancy or lactation. Clinical symptoms, serum thyroxine and TRAb, thyroid ultrasound, and orbital computed tomography formed the basis for the diagnoses. The TCR CDR3 was subjected to a first round of RT-PCR using the HTBI primer set and the Qiagen OneStep RT-PCR kit. Most expanded thyroid clonotypes (frequency above 0.001) were also detected in blood, suggesting blood repertoires may reflect thyroid immune responses. A model built on a 13 V-J signature distinguished ophthalmopathy from stable hyperthyroidism, reaching roughly 88% sensitivity and 81% to 83% specificity in cross-validation and 80%/75% in testing. During validation, the model predicted progression to ophthalmopathy a median of approximately 6 months ahead of onset, with almost 71% sensitivity and 72% to 85% specificity. TCR V-J signatures able to tell the groups apart were searched for in a discovery cohort of about a hundred patients, of whom 43 had Graves' ophthalmopathy and some 60 had stable Graves' hyperthyroidism. An independent validation cohort of under 20 hyperthyroidism patients and 15 or so patients who later progressed to ophthalmopathy tested prospective prediction of ophthalmopathy. For training and testing, the 80 to 100 patients in the discovery cohort were randomly divided in a 7:3 ratio. In addition, the study compared T-cell repertoires in thyroid tissue and in blood from about 6 Graves' hyperthyroidism patients. After blood sampling, hyperthyroidism patients were treated with methimazole at a starting dose of 30 mg daily, and ophthalmopathy patients were treated with high-dose intravenous methylprednisolone. Libraries were constructed in a second round of multiplex PCR, after which size selection and purification were performed. Sequencing of the libraries was done on an Illumina HiSeq2000 using paired-end 100 bp reads. SOAPnuke was used to process the raw data, removing reads that contained adapters or uncalled bases, had a mean Phred below 15, or lacked an exact match to the constant primer or identifier. High-quality paired reads were merged using COPE v1.2.5, and each unique nucleotide sequence was defined as a clonotype. MiTCR v1.1 was used to align clonotypes to the IMGT TRBV, TRBD and TRBJ reference segments. Analysis was restricted to V-J combinations with a frequency above 0.0001, which covered roughly 99% of repertoires. A TCS score was defined as the ratio of F50 (clonal expansion) to E x V (chaos), with BLOSUM62-based TCRdist applied between CDR3 peptides within each V-J. Welch's t-statistics and random forest reduced roughly 540 V-J features to roughly 13, which were used in a naive Bayes classifier (R e1071). No statistical method was used to fix the sample size in advance, and group allocation was not hidden from the investigators. The paper reports TCR Vbeta CDR3 sequencing of approximately 130 peripheral blood samples: fewer than 50 ophthalmopathy, approximately 74 hyperthyroidism and 17 progressor patients.

This receptor was taken from a woman in her 30s with Graves disease. Donor details come from another sample of the same person, matched by shared clones. The rearrangement combines TRBV6-1 with TRBJ1-1; TRBD1 aligns with 8 central bases. The material sequenced was peripheral blood mononuclear cells (PBMCs), taken at new diagnosis, from a patient treated with antithyroid drugs. This receptor carries the CDR3 CASTMTGESSRTEAFF. The nucleotide sequence reads TGTGCCAGCACTATGACAGGGGAGAGTTCCAGAACTGAAGCTTTCTTT.